A selection of T cell receptor beta chains follows, all from one sample in a study of T cell changes during pregnancy in multiple sclerosis. Profiling relied on immunoSEQ multiplex PCR, and the TCRdb table lists in-frame clones only, not all of them. The table shows about 62,000 clones, with about 90% occurring only once. Material: peripheral blood, obtained in the second trimester of pregnancy. These receptors were obtained from a female donor in good health, enrolled as a control in a pregnancy study. Each CDR3 is given with its conserved first and last residue. D genes are given only for firm matches. Some rows have no size entry. The others give once, few or many, or a class for an expanded clone.

J gene	V gene	D gene	clone size	CDR3 protein	CDR3 DNA
TRBJ2-1	TRBV9	NA	NA	CASSVTAGNEQFF	TGTGCCAGCAGCGTAACGGCGGGGAATGAGCAGTTCTTC
TRBJ2-4	TRBV4-2	TRBD2	NA	CASSQEGGKGRRDIQYF	TGTGCCAGCAGCCAAGAGGGAGGGAAGGGCAGAAGGGACATTCAGTACTTC
TRBJ1-1	TRBV5-1	NA	NA	CASSLGGHPNTEAFF	TGCGCCAGCAGCCTGGGGGGACACCCGAACACTGAAGCTTTCTTT
TRBJ1-4	TRBV27	NA	NA	CASRFQGTNEKLFF	TGTGCCAGCAGGTTCCAGGGAACTAATGAAAAACTGTTTTTT
TRBJ2-1	TRBV5-4	NA	NA	CASSLALNNEQFF	TGTGCCAGCAGCTTAGCATTGAACAATGAGCAGTTCTTC
TRBJ2-3	TRBV9	NA	NA	CASSLFTDTQYF	TGTGCCAGCAGCCTTTTCACAGATACGCAGTATTTT
TRBJ2-3	TRBV2	NA	NA	CASSEQGRDTQYF	TGTGCCAGCAGTGAGCAGGGCAGGGATACGCAGTATTTT
TRBJ1-1	TRBV4-2	NA	few	CASSARQTSNTEAFF	TGTGCCAGCAGCGCTCGACAGACCTCGAACACTGAAGCTTTCTTT
TRBJ2-3	TRBV5-8	TRBD1	NA	CASSLVWDRVPSTDTQYF	TGTGCCAGCAGCTTGGTTTGGGACAGGGTTCCTTCCACAGATACGCAGTATTTT
TRBJ1-1	TRBV6-1	NA	NA	CASSEVLAGGYTEAFF	TGTGCCAGCAGTGAAGTACTGGCGGGGGGTTACACTGAAGCTTTCTTT
TRBJ2-3	TRBV29-1	TRBD2	NA	CSGTSGVPDTQYF	TGCAGCGGCACTAGCGGGGTTCCAGATACGCAGTATTTT
TRBJ2-7	TRBV28	TRBD1	once	CASSSSGQGSEQYF	TGTGCCAGCAGTTCCTCTGGACAGGGATCCGAGCAGTACTTC
TRBJ2-3	TRBV18	NA	once	CASSPTADTQYF	TGTGCCAGCTCACCTACGGCAGATACGCAGTATTTT
TRBJ2-2	TRBV9	NA	NA	CASSQNFGRENTGELFF	TGTGCCAGCAGTCAAAACTTTGGGCGGGAGAACACCGGGGAGCTGTTTTTT
TRBJ1-2	TRBV6-5	TRBD1	NA	CATHRGNYGYTF	TGTGCCACCCACAGGGGGAACTATGGCTACACCTTC
TRBJ2-5	TRBV7-2	NA	NA	CASSFGRGEETQYF	TGTGCCAGCAGCTTCGGGCGGGGAGAAGAGACCCAGTACTTC
TRBJ2-3	TRBV29-1	TRBD2	few	CSGGLAGGQGTDTQYF	TGCAGCGGAGGACTAGCGGGGGGGCAGGGCACAGATACGCAGTATTTT
TRBJ2-1	TRBV5-1	NA	NA	CASSLTGTPNEQFF	TGCGCCAGCAGCTTAACCGGGACACCCAATGAGCAGTTCTTC
TRBJ1-1	TRBV19	NA	NA	CASSIGGHTEAFF	TGTGCCAGTAGTATCGGGGGACACACTGAAGCTTTCTTT
TRBJ2-1	TRBV5-6	NA	NA	CASSFGSGSYNEQFF	TGTGCCAGCAGCTTCGGGTCGGGCTCCTACAATGAGCAGTTCTTC
TRBJ2-7	TRBV28	TRBD2	NA	CASSSWTSGNYEQYF	TGTGCCAGCAGTTCCTGGACTAGCGGCAACTACGAGCAGTACTTC
TRBJ2-1	TRBV2	NA	NA	CASNENRGWFF	TGTGCCAGCAACGAAAATCGGGGGTGGTTCTTC
TRBJ2-5	TRBV25-1	NA	NA	CASSEIASETQYF	TGTGCCAGCAGTGAAATAGCGTCAGAGACCCAGTACTTC
TRBJ2-3	TRBV4-1	TRBD2	NA	CASSLIAGGADTQYF	TGCGCCAGCAGTCTAATAGCGGGGGGGGCAGATACGCAGTATTTT
TRBJ2-7	TRBV28	TRBD2	NA	CATQRGGARYEQYF	TGTGCCACCCAACGGGGGGGGGCCCGATACGAGCAGTACTTC
TRBJ2-7	TRBV2	TRBD2	NA	CASSRTSGSYEQYF	TGTGCCAGCAGTAGGACTAGCGGATCCTACGAGCAGTACTTC
TRBJ2-5	TRBV7-3	NA	NA	CASSFSVQETQYF	TGTGCCAGCAGCTTTAGCGTTCAAGAGACCCAGTACTTC
TRBJ2-3	TRBV7-8	NA	NA	CASSLTATSTDTQYF	TGTGCCAGCAGCTTGACAGCTACTAGCACAGATACGCAGTATTTT
TRBJ1-2	TRBV5-1	TRBD1	few	CASRTGEEGYTF	TGCGCCAGCCGGACAGGGGAGGAGGGCTACACCTTC
TRBJ2-3	TRBV25-1	TRBD2	NA	CASSEFGPRGGRGDTQYF	TGTGCCAGCAGTGAATTCGGCCCGCGGGGGGGAAGGGGGGATACGCAGTATTTT
TRBJ2-7	TRBV7-8	TRBD2	NA	CASSPGGGTATPEYEQYF	TGTGCCAGCAGCCCGGGAGGGGGTACGGCTACCCCGGAGTACGAGCAGTACTTC
TRBJ1-4	TRBV5-1	NA	NA	CASSRDTGREKLFF	TGCGCCAGCAGCCGGGACACCGGCCGGGAAAAACTGTTTTTT
TRBJ2-2	TRBV29-1	NA	NA	CSVGLEVTGELFF	TGCAGCGTTGGTCTAGAGGTTACCGGGGAGCTGTTTTTT
TRBJ2-7	TRBV4-3	NA	NA	CASSQRSAYEQYF	TGCGCCAGCAGCCAAAGGAGTGCCTACGAGCAGTACTTC
TRBJ2-5	TRBV9	NA	NA	CASSVGATPQETQYF	TGTGCCAGCAGCGTAGGGGCAACTCCCCAAGAGACCCAGTACTTC